This is a list of T cell receptor beta chains from one sample in a study of T-cell reconstitution after alpha-beta-depleted transplantation in children. TCRdb passed the PCR reads through MiXCR, listing each CDR3 protein once. The sample carries hundreds of thousands of distinct CDR3 sequences, over 10% recorded once. The material sequenced was PBMCs, mostly from graft donor cells, taken 360 days after TCRalphabeta/CD19-depleted stem cell transplant. The receptors come from a male patient younger than 18 who had a stem cell transplant for acute myeloid leukemia, so the T cells may come from the graft donor. Both conserved end residues are part of each CDR3. D genes are given only for firm matches. Clone size is stated in some rows and not others, as once, few, many or a class when expanded.

14	TRBV5-6	TRBJ2-1	NA	NA	CASSHGLIYNEQFF	TGTGCCAGCAGCCATGGACTAATCTACAATGAGCAGTTCTTC
15	TRBV28	TRBJ2-7	few	TRBD2	CASNPGDSGSYEQYF	TGTGCCAGCAACCCCGGTGATAGCGGGAGCTACGAGCAGTACTTC
14	TRBV28	TRBJ2-7	few	TRBD2	CASSPHLAGREQYF	TGTGCCAGCAGTCCCCATCTAGCGGGGCGGGAGCAGTACTTC
17	TRBV10-2	TRBJ2-1	few	TRBD2	CASSEYLLADSYNEQFF	TGCGCCAGCAGTGAGTACCTACTAGCGGACTCCTACAATGAGCAGTTCTTC
17	TRBV12-3/TRBV12-4	TRBJ2-3	NA	TRBD2	CASSPRLADHGTDTQYF	TGTGCCAGCAGCCCCAGACTAGCGGACCACGGCACAGATACGCAGTATTTT
14	TRBV6-1	TRBJ2-2	NA	TRBD1	CASSRDRGNRGAVF	TGTGCCAGCAGTAGGGACAGGGGGAACCGGGGAGCTGTTTTT
13	TRBV29-1	TRBJ1-5	few	NA	CSVGQASNQPQHF	TGCAGCGTTGGACAGGCCAGCAATCAGCCCCAGCATTTT
15	TRBV20-1	TRBJ2-3	NA	NA	CSATVPTTSTDTQYF	TGCAGTGCAACCGTGCCGACTACCAGCACAGATACGCAGTATTTT
18	TRBV12-3/TRBV12-4	TRBJ2-6	NA	TRBD1	CASSSPGTGGTGANVLTF	TGTGCCAGCAGTTCCCCCGGGACAGGGGGGACCGGGGCCAACGTCCTGACTTTC
15	TRBV14	TRBJ2-3	many	NA	CASSPVGQGRDTQYF	TGTGCCAGCAGCCCAGTGGGGCAGGGGAGAGATACGCAGTATTTT
17	TRBV7-2	TRBJ2-3	NA	TRBD2	CASSLVRVAGGPDTQYF	TGTGCCAGCAGCTTAGTTCGAGTAGCGGGAGGGCCAGATACGCAGTATTTT